The rows below give T cell receptor beta chains drawn from one sample of a study of T cell responses to AZD1222 COVID-19 vaccine. Sequenced by immunoSEQ multiplex PCR; TCRdb stores in-frame clones only, minus some. This table has some 96,000 clones, roughly 83% appearing once. The sequences come from peripheral blood, collected 28 days after the second AZD1222 dose. The receptors come from an adult who received the AZD1222 COVID-19 vaccine. CDR3s include the opening cysteine and the closing phenylalanine or tryptophan. The order of the fields is CDR3 protein, CDR3 DNA, clone size, D gene, J gene, V gene. A D gene is named only where the DNA matches it firmly. Part of the rows lack a size; the others show once, few, many or a class for expanded clones.

CATSDFTDTQYF,TGTGCCACCAGTGATTTCACAGATACGCAGTATTTT,.,.,TRBJ2-3,TRBV24-1
CASSLQGPQSF,TGTGCCAGCAGTTTACAGGGTCCCCAATCCTTT,once,.,TRBJ1-6,TRBV12-3/TRBV12-4
CASSIRGPTYEQYF,TGTGCCAGTAGTATCAGAGGCCCCACCTACGAGCAGTACTTC,.,.,TRBJ2-7,TRBV19
CASAGLAGDLTGELFF,TGTGCCAGTGCTGGACTAGCGGGAGACCTCACCGGGGAGCTGTTTTTT,.,TRBD2,TRBJ2-2,TRBV19
CASSSDVHNEQFF,TGTGCCAGCAGCTCCGACGTCCACAATGAGCAGTTCTTC,.,.,TRBJ2-1,TRBV7-2
CASSWGHPTGEQYF,TGTGCCAGCAGTTGGGGCCATCCGACGGGCGAGCAGTACTTC,.,.,TRBJ2-7,TRBV27
CASRARLNTGELFF,TGCGCCAGCAGAGCGAGACTCAACACCGGGGAGCTGTTTTTT,few,.,TRBJ2-2,TRBV5-1
CASNRGQGTEAFF,TGTGCCAGCAATCGGGGACAAGGCACTGAAGCTTTCTTT,.,.,TRBJ1-1,TRBV2
CASSTGQADTQYF,TGTGCCAGCAGCACGGGACAAGCCGATACGCAGTATTTT,once,.,TRBJ2-3,TRBV11-2
CASRDRGAGEQYF,TGTGCCAGCAGGGACAGGGGGGCCGGCGAGCAGTACTTC,.,TRBD1,TRBJ2-7,TRBV12-3/TRBV12-4
CASSQARNTIYF,TGTGCCAGCAGCCAAGCCAGAAACACCATATATTTT,.,.,TRBJ1-3,TRBV3-1/TRBV3-2
CATSDRTSGGSYNEQFF,TGTGCCACCAGTGACCGGACTAGCGGGGGTTCTTACAATGAGCAGTTCTTC,.,TRBD2,TRBJ2-1,TRBV24-1
CASSQYAGGADTEAFF,TGTGCCAGCAGCCAATATGCAGGGGGCGCGGACACTGAAGCTTTCTTT,.,TRBD1,TRBJ1-1,TRBV4-2
CAISESPTALSQFF,TGTGCCATCAGTGAGTCGCCGACAGCTCTATCGCAGTTCTTC,.,.,TRBJ2-1,TRBV10-3
CASSRLAGETNTGELFF,TGTGCCAGTAGCCGGCTAGCGGGAGAAACGAACACCGGGGAGCTGTTTTTT,.,TRBD2,TRBJ2-2,TRBV19
CASSISLGDGYTF,TGTGCCAGTAGTATAAGTCTGGGGGATGGCTACACCTTC,.,.,TRBJ1-2,TRBV19
CAWKYAENTEAFF,TGTGCCTGGAAGTACGCAGAGAACACTGAAGCTTTCTTT,once,.,TRBJ1-1,TRBV30
CASSSRQVRSSGANVLTF,TGTGCCAGCAGTTCCCGACAGGTTCGTTCCTCTGGGGCCAACGTCCTGACTTTC,.,.,TRBJ2-6,TRBV27
CASQPGQDTGELFF,TGTGCCAGCCAACCGGGACAGGACACCGGGGAGCTGTTTTTT,.,TRBD1,TRBJ2-2,TRBV6-6
CASSYRGETQYF,TGTGCCAGCAGTTACAGGGGAGAGACCCAGTACTTC,.,TRBD1,TRBJ2-5,TRBV27
CASSYAPGRQPQHF,TGTGCCAGCAGTTACGCACCAGGGCGTCAGCCCCAGCATTTT,.,.,TRBJ1-5,TRBV6-5
CASSRGRTDNTQYF,TGTGCCAGCTCACGTGGGCGGACCGACAATACGCAGTATTTT,.,.,TRBJ2-3,TRBV18
CSLRLAGARETQYF,TGCAGCTTAAGACTAGCGGGGGCGAGGGAGACCCAGTACTTC,.,TRBD2,TRBJ2-5,TRBV29-1
CAISSQTGYGYTF,TGTGCCATCAGTTCCCAGACGGGCTATGGCTACACCTTC,.,.,TRBJ1-2,TRBV10-3
CASSTTAGGYTF,TGTGCCAGCAGCACAACAGCCGGCGGCTACACCTTC,.,.,TRBJ1-2,TRBV7-9
CSARSGFEQYF,TGCAGTGCTAGATCAGGTTTCGAGCAGTACTTC,many,.,TRBJ2-7,TRBV20-1
CASSGIAGVNEQLF,TGTGCCAGCAGCGGAATAGCGGGAGTGAATGAGCAGCTCTTC,.,TRBD2,TRBJ2-1,TRBV9
CASSNQGMNTEAFF,TGCGCCAGCAGCAACCAGGGTATGAACACTGAAGCTTTCTTT,.,.,TRBJ1-1,TRBV5-1
CAISESTGELGYTF,TGTGCCATCAGTGAGTCGACAGGGGAGCTTGGCTACACCTTC,once,TRBD1,TRBJ1-2,TRBV10-3
CASTEGILNTEAFF,TGTGCCAGCACCGAGGGGATTTTGAACACTGAAGCTTTCTTT,.,.,TRBJ1-1,TRBV6-5
CASSQDVAGNFNEQFF,TGTGCCAGCAGCCAAGACGTAGCGGGGAATTTCAATGAGCAGTTCTTC,.,TRBD2,TRBJ2-1,TRBV3-1/TRBV3-2